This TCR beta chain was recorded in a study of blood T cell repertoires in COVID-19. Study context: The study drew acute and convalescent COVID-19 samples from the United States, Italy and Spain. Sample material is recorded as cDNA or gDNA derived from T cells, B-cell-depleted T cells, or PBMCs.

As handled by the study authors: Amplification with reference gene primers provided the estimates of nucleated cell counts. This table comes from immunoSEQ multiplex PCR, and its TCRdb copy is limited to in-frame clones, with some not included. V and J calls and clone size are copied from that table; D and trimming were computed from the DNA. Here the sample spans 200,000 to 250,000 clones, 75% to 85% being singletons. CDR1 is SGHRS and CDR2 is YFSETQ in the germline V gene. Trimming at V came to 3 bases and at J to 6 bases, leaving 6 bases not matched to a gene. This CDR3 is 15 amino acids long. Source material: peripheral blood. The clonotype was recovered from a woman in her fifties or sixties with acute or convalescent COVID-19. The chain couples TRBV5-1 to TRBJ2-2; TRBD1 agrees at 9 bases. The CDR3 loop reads CASSSGQGGAGELFF. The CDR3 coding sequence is TGCGCCAGCAGCTCGGGACAGGGTGGCGCCGGGGAGCTGTTTTTT.